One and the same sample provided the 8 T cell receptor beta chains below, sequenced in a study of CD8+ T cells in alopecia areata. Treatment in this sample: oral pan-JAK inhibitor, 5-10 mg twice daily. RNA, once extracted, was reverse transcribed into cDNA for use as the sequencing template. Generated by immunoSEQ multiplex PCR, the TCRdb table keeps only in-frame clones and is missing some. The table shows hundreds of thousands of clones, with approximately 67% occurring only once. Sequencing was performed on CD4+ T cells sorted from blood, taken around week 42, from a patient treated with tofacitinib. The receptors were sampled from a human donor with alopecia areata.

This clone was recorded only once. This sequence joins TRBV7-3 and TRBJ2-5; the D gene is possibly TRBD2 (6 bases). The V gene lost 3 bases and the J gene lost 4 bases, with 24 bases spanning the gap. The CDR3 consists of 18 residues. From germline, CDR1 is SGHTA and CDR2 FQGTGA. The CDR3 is CASSLASTRLSRGETQYF. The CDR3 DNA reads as TGTGCCAGCAGCTTGGCGTCGACTAGACTTTCAAGGGGAGAGACCCAGTACTTC. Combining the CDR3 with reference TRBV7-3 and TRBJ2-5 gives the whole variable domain GAGVSQTPSNKVTEKGKYVELRCDPISGHTALYWYRQSLGQGPEFLIYFQGTGAADDSGLPNDRFFAVRPEGSVSTLKIQRTERGDSAVYLCASSLASTRLSRGETQYFGPGTRLLVL.

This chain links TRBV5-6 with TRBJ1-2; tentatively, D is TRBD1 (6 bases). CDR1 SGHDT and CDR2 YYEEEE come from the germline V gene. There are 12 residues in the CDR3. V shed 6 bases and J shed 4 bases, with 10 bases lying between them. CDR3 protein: CASNRDTYGYTF. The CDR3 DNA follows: TGTGCCAGCAACCGGGACACCTATGGCTACACCTTC.

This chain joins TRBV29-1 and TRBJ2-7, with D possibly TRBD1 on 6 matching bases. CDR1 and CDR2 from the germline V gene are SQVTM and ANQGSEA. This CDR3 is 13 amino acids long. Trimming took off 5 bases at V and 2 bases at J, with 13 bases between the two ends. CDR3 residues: CSVYIQGTYEQYF. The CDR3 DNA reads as TGCAGCGTTTACATACAGGGAACCTACGAGCAGTACTTC.

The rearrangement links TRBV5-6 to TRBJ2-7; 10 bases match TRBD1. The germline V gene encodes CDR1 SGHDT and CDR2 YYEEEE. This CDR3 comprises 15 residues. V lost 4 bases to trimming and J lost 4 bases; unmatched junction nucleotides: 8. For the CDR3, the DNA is TGTGCCAGCAGCCGTTTTAGACAGGGGGCTTACGAGCAGTACTTC. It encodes CASSRFRQGAYEQYF.

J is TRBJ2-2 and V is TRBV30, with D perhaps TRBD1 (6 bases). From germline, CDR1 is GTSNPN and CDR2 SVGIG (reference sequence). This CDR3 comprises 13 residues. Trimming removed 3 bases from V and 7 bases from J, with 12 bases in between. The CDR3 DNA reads TGTGCCTGGAGCAGGCCCAGGGGCGGGGAGCTGTTTTTT. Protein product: CAWSRPRGGELFF.

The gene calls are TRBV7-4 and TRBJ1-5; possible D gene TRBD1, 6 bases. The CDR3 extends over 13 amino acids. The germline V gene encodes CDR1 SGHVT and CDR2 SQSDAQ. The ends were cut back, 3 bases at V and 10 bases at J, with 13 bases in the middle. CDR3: CASSFTGYEPQHF. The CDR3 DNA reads TGTGCCAGCAGCTTTACAGGGTATGAACCCCAGCATTTT.

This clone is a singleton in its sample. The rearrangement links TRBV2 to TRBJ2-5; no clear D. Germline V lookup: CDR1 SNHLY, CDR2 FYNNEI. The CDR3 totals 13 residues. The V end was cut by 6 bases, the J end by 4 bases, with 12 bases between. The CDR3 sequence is CASRSGSRETQYF. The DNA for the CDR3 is TGTGCCAGCAGGTCGGGTAGTAGAGAGACCCAGTACTTC.

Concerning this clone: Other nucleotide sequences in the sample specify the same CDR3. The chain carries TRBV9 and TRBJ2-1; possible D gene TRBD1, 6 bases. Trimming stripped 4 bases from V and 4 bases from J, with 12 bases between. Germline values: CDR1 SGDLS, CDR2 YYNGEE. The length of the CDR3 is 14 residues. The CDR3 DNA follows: TGTGCCAGCAGCCCGAGAGGACAGTACAATGAGCAGTTCTTC. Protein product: CASSPRGQYNEQFF.